These T cell receptor beta chains were read from a single sample in a study of blood T cell repertoires in COVID-19. TCRdb's table, derived via immunoSEQ multiplex PCR, lists solely in-frame clones and lacks some. The sample consists of 56,000 or so clones, approximately 92% of them appearing once. Sequencing was performed on peripheral blood. These receptors all come from a woman aged 60-75 years with COVID-19, enrolled during active disease. CDR3s include the opening cysteine and the closing phenylalanine or tryptophan. A D gene is named only where the DNA matches it firmly. Not every row has a clone size; where given, it reads once, few, many or a size class.

length | D | J | V | size | CDR3 | DNA
18 | . | TRBJ2-3 | TRBV6-4 | . | CASRLPRGLLFRSDTQYF | TGTGCCAGCAGACTTCCTAGGGGACTCCTCTTTCGGTCGGATACGCAGTATTTT
15 | TRBD2 | TRBJ2-1 | TRBV10-3 | . | CAISEGLAGSNEQFF | TGTGCCATCAGTGAGGGGCTAGCGGGGAGCAATGAGCAGTTCTTC
16 | TRBD1 | TRBJ1-5 | TRBV6-6 | . | CASSKRQGASNQPQHF | TGTGCCAGCAGTAAAAGACAGGGGGCGAGCAATCAGCCCCAGCATTTT
14 | TRBD1 | TRBJ1-5 | TRBV3-1/TRBV3-2 | . | CASSPGQGGQPQHF | TGTGCCAGCAGCCCCGGACAGGGAGGTCAGCCCCAGCATTTT
12 | . | TRBJ1-2 | TRBV28 | . | CASSLPPGGYTF | TGTGCCAGCAGTTTACCCCCGGGTGGCTACACCTTC
15 | . | TRBJ2-7 | TRBV5-5 | . | CASSLGGGDPYEQYF | TGTGCCAGCAGCTTGGGCGGAGGGGACCCCTACGAGCAGTACTTC
16 | TRBD1 | TRBJ1-4 | TRBV2 | . | CASRVYRDRTNEKLFF | TGTGCCAGCAGAGTGTACCGGGACAGAACTAATGAAAAACTGTTTTTT
13 | TRBD1 | TRBJ1-1 | TRBV11-2 | . | CASSYGQGVEAFF | TGTGCCAGCAGCTACGGACAGGGCGTTGAAGCTTTCTTT
14 | TRBD2 | TRBJ2-1 | TRBV7-8 | . | CASSPGTSGTEQFF | TGTGCCAGCAGCCCCGGGACTAGCGGGACGGAGCAGTTCTTC
14 | . | TRBJ1-4 | TRBV5-1 | . | CASSLAAGNEKLFF | TGCGCCAGCAGCTTGGCGGCAGGGAATGAAAAACTGTTTTTT
13 | TRBD2 | TRBJ2-3 | TRBV7-2 | . | CASGRELTDTQYF | TGTGCCAGCGGGCGGGAGTTAACGGATACGCAGTATTTT
16 | . | TRBJ1-5 | TRBV4-2 | . | CASSQDPGGVRQPQHF | TGTGCCAGCAGCCAAGATCCGGGGGGGGTTAGGCAGCCCCAGCATTTT
13 | . | TRBJ1-1 | TRBV28 | . | CASLGSLAFEAFF | TGTGCCAGCCTGGGCAGCCTAGCCTTTGAAGCTTTCTTT
14 | TRBD1 | TRBJ1-2 | TRBV19 | . | CASSFGQGARGYTF | TGTGCCAGTAGTTTCGGACAGGGGGCACGTGGCTACACCTTC
14 | . | TRBJ1-1 | TRBV19 | . | CASSRTAEGTEAFF | TGTGCCAGTAGTCGGACAGCAGAAGGCACTGAAGCTTTCTTT
13 | . | TRBJ2-7 | TRBV6-2/TRBV6-3 | . | CASSYVNTYEQYF | TGTGCCAGCAGTTACGTGAACACCTACGAGCAGTACTTC
14 | . | TRBJ2-7 | TRBV29-1 | . | CSGLRDSSPYEQYF | TGCAGCGGGCTGCGGGACTCGAGCCCCTACGAGCAGTACTTC
13 | . | TRBJ2-3 | TRBV29-1 | . | CSVRAQGTDTQYF | TGCAGCGTACGAGCCCAGGGGACAGATACGCAGTATTTT
12 | . | TRBJ2-7 | TRBV27 | . | CASSLRGYEQYF | TGTGCCAGCAGTTTAAGGGGCTACGAGCAGTACTTC
13 | . | TRBJ2-4 | TRBV5-4 | . | CATIDLAKNIQYF | TGTGCCACTATCGATCTAGCCAAAAACATTCAGTACTTC
14 | . | TRBJ2-2 | TRBV24-1 | . | CATSDFWATGELFF | TGTGCCACCAGTGATTTCTGGGCTACCGGGGAGCTGTTTTTT
15 | . | TRBJ1-5 | TRBV4-1 | . | CASSQEVGGTQPQHF | TGCGCCAGCAGCCAAGAGGTCGGGGGAACTCAGCCCCAGCATTTT
15 | . | TRBJ1-2 | TRBV6-6 | once | CASSYSKRGVGGYTF | TGTGCCAGCAGTTACTCGAAGCGGGGGGTAGGCGGCTACACCTTC
16 | TRBD1 | TRBJ1-1 | TRBV14 | . | CASSQLTGGMNTEAFF | TGTGCCAGCAGCCAACTCACAGGGGGGATGAACACTGAAGCTTTCTTT
18 | TRBD1 | TRBJ1-1 | TRBV28 | . | CASSNTGGAWSGNTEAFF | TGTGCCAGCAGCAACACAGGGGGCGCTTGGTCCGGAAACACTGAAGCTTTCTTT
15 | TRBD1 | TRBJ2-2 | TRBV4-1 | . | CASSQPTGDTGELFF | TGCGCCAGCAGCCAACCTACAGGGGACACCGGGGAGCTGTTTTTT
13 | . | TRBJ1-2 | TRBV6-6 | . | CASSRDLGYGYTF | TGTGCCAGCAGTAGAGACCTAGGCTATGGCTACACCTTC
14 | . | TRBJ2-2 | TRBV6-6 | once | CASKSEGRTGELFF | TGTGCCAGCAAATCGGAGGGCCGGACCGGGGAGCTGTTTTTT
16 | . | TRBJ1-4 | TRBV10-1 | . | CASSESRGSTNEKLFF | TGCGCCAGCAGTGAGTCGAGGGGGTCAACTAATGAAAAACTGTTTTTT
16 | TRBD1 | TRBJ1-2 | TRBV3-1/TRBV3-2 | . | CASSQGRGQDNYGYTF | TGTGCCAGCAGCCAAGGCCGGGGACAGGATAACTATGGCTACACCTTC
14 | . | TRBJ2-6 | TRBV18 | . | CASSPTPRANVLTF | TGTGCCAGCTCACCAACTCCCAGGGCCAACGTCCTGACTTTC
16 | . | TRBJ2-2 | TRBV18 | . | CASSPENRANTGELFF | TGTGCCAGCTCACCCGAGAACAGAGCGAACACCGGGGAGCTGTTTTTT
15 | TRBD1 | TRBJ2-7 | TRBV6-4 | . | CASSAGTGIPYEQYF | TGTGCCAGCAGTGCCGGGACAGGGATTCCCTACGAGCAGTACTTC
15 | . | TRBJ1-1 | TRBV6-5 | once | CASSRSETANTEAFF | TGTGCCAGCAGCCGCAGCGAGACGGCGAACACTGAAGCTTTCTTT
13 | TRBD1 | TRBJ2-2 | TRBV2 | . | CASSGQGAGELFF | TGTGCCAGCAGTGGGCAGGGGGCCGGGGAGCTGTTTTTT
14 | . | TRBJ1-5 | TRBV6-2/TRBV6-3 | . | CASSYDGSSQPQHF | TGTGCCAGCAGTTACGATGGCTCCTCCCAGCCCCAGCATTTT
12 | . | TRBJ2-2 | TRBV11-3 | . | CASSPSGRELFF | TGTGCCAGCAGCCCATCGGGTAGGGAGCTGTTTTTT
15 | . | TRBJ2-3 | TRBV5-4 | . | CASSAPTGFADTQYF | TGTGCCAGCAGCGCCCCCACGGGTTTCGCGGATACGCAGTATTTT
14 | . | TRBJ2-7 | TRBV28 | . | CASSWSGGKYEQYF | TGTGCCAGCAGTTGGTCTGGAGGGAAGTACGAGCAGTACTTC
14 | . | TRBJ1-1 | TRBV6-5 | . | CASRLGQKNTEAFF | TGTGCCAGCAGACTTGGACAAAAGAACACTGAAGCTTTCTTT
14 | TRBD1 | TRBJ2-7 | TRBV4-2 | . | CASSQPNRGYEQYF | TGTGCCAGCAGCCAGCCGAACAGGGGCTACGAGCAGTACTTC
14 | . | TRBJ1-2 | TRBV5-4 | . | CASSLEGGIYGYTF | TGTGCCAGCAGCTTGGAGGGAGGGATCTATGGCTACACCTTC
13 | . | TRBJ2-7 | TRBV9 | . | CASSADSPTEQYF | TGTGCCAGCAGCGCTGACAGTCCTACCGAGCAGTACTTC
11 | . | TRBJ2-7 | TRBV5-6 | . | CASSHSYEQYF | TGTGCCAGCAGCCACTCCTACGAGCAGTACTTC